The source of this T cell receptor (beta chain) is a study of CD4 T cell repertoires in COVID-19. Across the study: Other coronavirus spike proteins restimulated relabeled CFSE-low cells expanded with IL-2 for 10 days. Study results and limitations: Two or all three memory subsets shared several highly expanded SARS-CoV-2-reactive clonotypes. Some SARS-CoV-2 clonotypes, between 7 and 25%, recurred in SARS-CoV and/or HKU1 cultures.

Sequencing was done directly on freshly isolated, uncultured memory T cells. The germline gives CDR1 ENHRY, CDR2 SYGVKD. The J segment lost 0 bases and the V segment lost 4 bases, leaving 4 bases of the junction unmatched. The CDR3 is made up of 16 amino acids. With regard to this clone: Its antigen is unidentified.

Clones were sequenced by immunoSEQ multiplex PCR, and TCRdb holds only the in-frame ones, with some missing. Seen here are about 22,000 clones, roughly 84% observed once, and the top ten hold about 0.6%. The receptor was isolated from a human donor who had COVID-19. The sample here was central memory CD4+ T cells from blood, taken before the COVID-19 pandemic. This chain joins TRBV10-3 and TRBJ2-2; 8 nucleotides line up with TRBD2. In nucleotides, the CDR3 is TGTGCCATCAGTGCCGCCGGGGGGGCGAACACCGGGGAGCTGTTTTTT. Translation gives CAISAAGGANTGELFF.